This T cell receptor beta chain was recovered during a study of blood T cell repertoires in COVID-19 (dated by TCRdb to the early 2020s). For the study in its entirety: Samples from collaborators originated in the United States, Italy and Spain and spanned both the acute and convalescent phases of COVID-19. Nearly every sample came with metadata listing a de-identified subject ID, COVID-19 status, age in years and sex. Where HLA class I and class II types were available, the types were taken from metadata supplied by the sample provider, not from assay-based typing. Samples came from the ongoing ImmuneRACE study (first 160 participants) plus 1,254 subjects from 6 global collaborators. The prospective study material was composed of cDNA or gDNA derived from T cells, B-cell-depleted T cells, or PBMCs. A freely available public database, intended as a resource for researchers studying the immune response to SARS-CoV-2, is where the repertoires were released. Deeply sampled blood TCRbeta repertoires from subjects exposed to, actively infected with, or recovered from COVID-19 were included in the dataset. Overall results and qualifications from the work: How much clinical and demographic metadata was included differed by source and by participant, and the metadata was provided uncurated.

Collaborating institutions collected whole blood in K2EDTA tubes following their own protocols. For TCRbeta analysis, collaborators shipped samples in one of three forms: frozen whole blood, isolated PBMCs, or DNA extracted from either of those sample types. TCRbeta CDR3 regions were amplified from genomic DNA using the immunoSEQ Assay, a bias-controlled multiplex PCR. As for how the authors treated the data: The number of nucleated cells in each sample was estimated from the amplification of reference gene primers within the assay. To quantify the absolute abundance of each unique TCRbeta CDR3 rearrangement, sequence reads were collapsed and filtered. For each sample, productive Simpson clonality was calculated as the square root of Simpson's diversity index across productive rearrangements. The immuneACCESS repertoire file appears here via TCRdb, limited to in-frame rearrangements. These files lack a portion of the clones; in checked studies, under half of the deficit traces to unresolved V genes, and the cause of the others is not known. The V and J calls and clone size come from that table; D and trimming were worked out from the DNA. This sample lists some 52,000 clones; approximately 90% were detected once. Over 25% of the sample is taken by the ten largest.

Only one count was recorded for this clone. Its antigen is unknown. Per-base qualities were not stored, and no clone one base away is much larger. Sequences were obtained from peripheral blood. The TCR comes from a human donor in a cohort sampled during active COVID-19.

The CDR3 protein is CASSRDRDTEAFF. Read as DNA, the sequence is TGTGCCAGCAGCAGGGACAGGGACACTGAAGCTTTCTTT. Recombination linked TRBV11-1 to TRBJ1-1, with 9 bases in between that match TRBD1. CDR1 and CDR2 are read off the germline V gene (reference sequence) as SGHAT and FQDESV. Germline trimming amounts to 5 bases on V and 3 bases on J, with 1 as the count of junction bases outside the gene matches. The CDR3 holds 13 amino acids from the cysteine to the phenylalanine. CDR3 DNA only is kept here, 39 bases in frame from base 1.